The 7 T cell receptor beta chains below come from one sample, sequenced in a study of shared clonotypes between healthy human individuals (dated by TCRdb to the early 2020s). The library was obtained by the immunoSEQ multiplex PCR assay. Held by TCRdb, this immuneACCESS table contains in-frame sequences only and omits some clones. Under half of the omission traces to an unresolved V gene where checked; the cause of the rest is unknown. The sample records about 520,000 clones, 65% to 85% of which are singletons. The top ten constitute over 9.5% of the sample. Sample: PBMCs. These receptors came from a middle-aged woman in good health. Some clones in this sample may be carry-over from other donors' samples.

The chain recombines TRBV11-1 with TRBJ2-1; D is possibly TRBD1 or TRBD2 (7 bases each). CDR1 and CDR2 (germline): SGHAT, FQDESV (reference sequence). Trimming stripped 4 bases from V and 9 bases from J, with 22 bases between. This CDR3 has 16 amino acids. The CDR3 reads CASSSPKDRPSGEQFF. The CDR3 DNA is TGTGCCAGCAGCTCGCCTAAGGACAGGCCTAGCGGTGAGCAGTTCTTC.

This clone was counted at least ten times. The sample carries other DNA sequences with the same CDR3. V usage is TRBV2 and J usage is TRBJ1-1, with D uncertain. The CDR3 contains 13 residues. V was shortened by 3 bases and J by 3 bases, with 8 bases between the two germline ends. The V gene's germline CDR1 is SNHLY and CDR2 FYNNEI. Here the CDR3 DNA reads TGTGCCAGCAGTGATGAGGTAGACACTGAAGCTTTCTTT. This gives the protein CASSDEVDTEAFF.

This clone is a singleton in its sample. This chain uses TRBV25-1 with TRBJ2-4; no definite D call. V was shortened by 7 bases and J by 1 base, with 8 bases between the two germline ends. The CDR3 length is 13 residues. CDR1 is MGHDK and CDR2 is SYGVNS in the germline V gene. The CDR3 DNA is TGTGCCAGCAATCGGGTTGCCAAAAACATTCAGTACTTC. The encoded protein is CASNRVAKNIQYF.

This clone was picked up one time. This likely stems from a read error, as it lies one base from a far larger clone. The chain is built from TRBV2 and TRBJ2-2, with D unresolved. This CDR3 is 13 amino acids long. CDR1 and CDR2 from the germline V gene are SNHLY and FYNNEI. The CDR3 loop is CASWLENTGELFF. CDR3 DNA sequence: TGTGCTTCATGGTTGGAGAACACCGGGGAGCTGTTTTTT.

The chain carries TRBV6-5 and TRBJ2-3; the D gene is possibly TRBD2 (6 bases). The V end lost 7 bases, the J end lost 5 bases, and 16 bases lay between the germline ends. Germline V CDR1 and CDR2: MNHEY, SVGAGI. The length of the CDR3 is 14 residues. The CDR3 loop is CASTQERVGDTQYF. The CDR3 DNA reads as TGTGCCAGCACCCAGGAGCGGGTCGGAGATACGCAGTATTTT.

The chain employs TRBV2 and TRBJ2-7, with TRBD1 matching 8 bases. The CDR3 length is 13 residues. V dropped 9 bases and J dropped 4; count of bases not matched to a gene: 8. Germline-derived CDR1 and CDR2 are SNHLY and FYNNEI. The CDR3 protein is CASLDRVFYEQYF. In DNA form, the CDR3 reads TGTGCCAGTTTGGACAGGGTCTTTTACGAGCAGTACTTC.

This clone was observed once. DNA for the CDR3: TGTGCCAGCAGTTTTCGTAGGGGCAATCAGCCCCAGCATTTT. This encodes CASSFRRGNQPQHF. The J gene is TRBJ1-5, the V gene TRBV28; unclear D gene. V gave up 3 bases and J gave up 2 bases, with 8 bases separating them. Germline assignment: CDR1 MDHEN and CDR2 SYDVKM. The CDR3 totals 14 residues.